This paragraph covers one T cell receptor beta chain sequence. Stated treatment: preoperative locoregional IRX-2 cytokine immunotherapy. Preoperative locoregional IRX-2 cytokine immunotherapy was tested in the phase Ib source study. CDR1 is MNHNS and CDR2 is SASEGT in the germline V gene. With 7 bases removed from V and 11 bases from J, the gap between germline ends came to 15 bases. CDR3 size: 12 residues. This specimen comes from a study of preoperative IRX-2 immunotherapy in early breast cancer. Here immunoSEQ multiplex PCR was the method, and the copy in TCRdb shows in-frame clones only, minus some. The sample lists about 23,000 clones, over 75% seen once, with about 9.4% in the top ten.

V usage is TRBV6-1 and J usage is TRBJ1-5; D is unclear. Source: tumor tissue, taken after IRX-2 immunotherapy. The source of this sequence is a human donor with breast cancer. CDR3 residues: CASNPVGGSQHF. The CDR3 DNA is TGTGCCAGCAACCCCGTCGGAGGGTCCCAGCATTTT.